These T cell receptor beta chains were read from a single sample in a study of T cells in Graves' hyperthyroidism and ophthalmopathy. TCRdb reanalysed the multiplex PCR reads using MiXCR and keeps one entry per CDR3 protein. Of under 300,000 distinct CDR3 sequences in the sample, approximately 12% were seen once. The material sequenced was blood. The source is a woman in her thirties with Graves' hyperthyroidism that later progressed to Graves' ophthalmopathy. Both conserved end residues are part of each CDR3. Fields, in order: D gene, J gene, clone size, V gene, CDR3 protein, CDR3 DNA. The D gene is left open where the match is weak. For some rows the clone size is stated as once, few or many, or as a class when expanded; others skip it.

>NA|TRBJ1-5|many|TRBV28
CASSFKGTPSNQPQHF
TGTGCCAGCAGTTTTAAAGGGACACCTAGCAATCAGCCCCAGCATTTT
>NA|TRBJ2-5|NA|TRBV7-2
CASSQEPGSNRETQYF
TGTGCCAGCAGCCAAGAACCCGGATCTAACCGGGAGACCCAGTACTTC
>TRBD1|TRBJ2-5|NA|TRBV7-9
CASSSQDRGSQYF
TGTGCCAGCAGCTCCCAGGACAGGGGGTCCCAGTACTTC
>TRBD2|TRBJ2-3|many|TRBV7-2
CASSFLLAGADTDTQYF
TGTGCCAGCAGCTTCCTGCTAGCGGGAGCCGACACAGATACGCAGTATTTT
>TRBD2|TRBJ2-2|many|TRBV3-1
CASSQDWRTSTGELFF
TGTGCCAGCAGCCAAGATTGGAGGACTAGCACCGGGGAGCTGTTTTTT
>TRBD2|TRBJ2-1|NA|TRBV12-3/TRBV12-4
CASSLLAGGGQDEQFF
TGTGCCAGCAGCCTACTAGCGGGAGGGGGTCAGGATGAGCAGTTCTTC
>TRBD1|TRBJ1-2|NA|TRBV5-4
CASRSPGQGTLGYTF
TGTGCCAGCAGATCCCCGGGACAGGGGACCCTCGGCTACACCTTC
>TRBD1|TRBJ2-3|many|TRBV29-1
CSAWVDRALEDTQYF
TGCAGCGCCTGGGTAGACAGGGCGTTGGAGGATACGCAGTATTTT
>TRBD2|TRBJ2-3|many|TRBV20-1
CSARDGTSPTDTQYF
TGCAGTGCTAGAGACGGGACTAGCCCCACAGATACGCAGTATTTT
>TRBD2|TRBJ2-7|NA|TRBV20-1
CSARGGLAGGASYEQYF
TGCAGTGCTAGGGGTGGACTAGCGGGAGGGGCCTCCTACGAGCAGTACTTC
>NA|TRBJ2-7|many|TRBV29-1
CSVEANTYEQYF
TGCAGCGTTGAGGCCAACACCTACGAGCAGTACTTC
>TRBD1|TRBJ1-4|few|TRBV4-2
CASSRDRGKDEKLFF
TGTGCCAGCAGCCGAGACAGGGGTAAGGATGAAAAACTGTTTTTT
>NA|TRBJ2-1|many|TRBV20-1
CSAGVAEVYYNEQFF
TGCAGTGCTGGAGTAGCGGAGGTCTACTACAATGAGCAGTTCTTC
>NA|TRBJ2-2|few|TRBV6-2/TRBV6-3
CASKKMTAGAGELFF
TGTGCCAGCAAAAAGATGACAGCGGGTGCCGGGGAGCTGTTTTTT
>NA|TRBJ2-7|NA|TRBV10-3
CAISVSSGFYEQYF
TGTGCCATCAGTGTTAGTTCCGGGTTCTACGAGCAGTACTTC
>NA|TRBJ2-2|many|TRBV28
CASSPYGAANPGELFF
TGTGCCAGCAGTCCGTACGGAGCGGCAAACCCCGGGGAGCTGTTTTTT
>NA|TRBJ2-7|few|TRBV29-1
CSVVGNSYEQYF
TGCAGCGTTGTGGGCAACTCCTACGAGCAGTACTTC
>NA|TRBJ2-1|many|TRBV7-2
CASSFFEGSQFF
TGTGCCAGCAGCTTCTTCGAGGGTTCGCAGTTCTTC
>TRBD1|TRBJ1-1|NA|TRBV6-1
CASSETGRNTEAFF
TGTGCCAGCAGCGAGACAGGGAGGAACACTGAAGCTTTCTTT